This T cell receptor beta chain was captured by sequencing in a study of CD8+ T cells in alopecia areata. At the level of the study: C3H/HeJ graft donors with spontaneous alopecia, aged about 6-12 months, supplied skin that was transplanted onto female C3H/HeJ mice aged about 6-11 weeks.

Germline V gives CDR1 LGHNA, CDR2 YNLKQL (reference sequence). V was pared by 5 bases and J by 0 bases, with 7 bases of the junction left unmatched. The CDR3 covers 16 residues. Cells pooled from cutaneous lymph nodes were sorted on CD4, CD8alpha, NKG2D, NKG2ACE and other markers. Isolated RNA was reverse transcribed into cDNA used as the sequencing template. The protocol was immunoSEQ multiplex PCR, while the TCRdb copy is restricted to in-frame clones and leaves out a portion. The sample holds about 270,000 clones, and no clone turns up only once. In regard to this clone: As yet, its antigen is unknown. Gene names and germline refer to mouse. The read ends 4 residues early relative to the CDR3; the germline J gene fills the gap.

Findings and limits, study-wide: Alphabeta T cells residing in normal skin are also sequenced in scalp samples.

The TCR sequence derives from a C3H/HeJ mouse with alopecia areata. The strain bears MHC haplotype H2-k. The sample was CD4+ T cells sorted from a lymph node. The rearrangement links TRBV5 to TRBJ2-4, with 8 bases aligning to TRBD2. The CDR3 sequence is CASSGAGTGSQNTLYF. CDR3 DNA, as far as it was read: TGTGCCAGCAGCGGGGCCGGGACTGGAAGTCAAAAC.